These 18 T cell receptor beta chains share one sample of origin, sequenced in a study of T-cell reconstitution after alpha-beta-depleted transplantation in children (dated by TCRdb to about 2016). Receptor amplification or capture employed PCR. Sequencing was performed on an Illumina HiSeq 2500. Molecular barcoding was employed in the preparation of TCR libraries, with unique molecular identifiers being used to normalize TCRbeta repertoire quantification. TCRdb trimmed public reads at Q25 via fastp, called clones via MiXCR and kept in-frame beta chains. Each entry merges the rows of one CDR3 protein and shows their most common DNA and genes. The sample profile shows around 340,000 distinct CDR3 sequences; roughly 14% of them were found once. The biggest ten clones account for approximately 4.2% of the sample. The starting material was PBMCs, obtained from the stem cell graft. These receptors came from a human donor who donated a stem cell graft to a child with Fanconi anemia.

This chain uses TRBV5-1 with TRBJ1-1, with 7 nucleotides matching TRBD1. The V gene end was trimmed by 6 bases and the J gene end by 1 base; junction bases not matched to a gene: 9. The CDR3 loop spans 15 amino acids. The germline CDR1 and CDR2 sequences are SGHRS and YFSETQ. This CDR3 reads CASMRDSLQNTEAFF. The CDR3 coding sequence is TGCGCCAGCATGAGGGACAGCCTACAGAACACTGAAGCTTTCTTT. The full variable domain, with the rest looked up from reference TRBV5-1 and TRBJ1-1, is KAGVTQTPRYLIKTRGQQVTLSCSPISGHRSVSWYQQTPGQGLQFLFEYFSETQRNKGNFPGRFSGRQFSNSRSEMNVSTLELGDSALYLCASMRDSLQNTEAFFGQGTRLTVV.

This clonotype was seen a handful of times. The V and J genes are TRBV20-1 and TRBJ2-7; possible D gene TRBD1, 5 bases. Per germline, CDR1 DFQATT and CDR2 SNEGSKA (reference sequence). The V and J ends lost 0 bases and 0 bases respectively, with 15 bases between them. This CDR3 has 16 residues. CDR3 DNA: TGCAGTGCTAGAGATGGGGCACCCCAAAGCTCCTACGAGCAGTACGTC. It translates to CSARDGAPQSSYEQYV.

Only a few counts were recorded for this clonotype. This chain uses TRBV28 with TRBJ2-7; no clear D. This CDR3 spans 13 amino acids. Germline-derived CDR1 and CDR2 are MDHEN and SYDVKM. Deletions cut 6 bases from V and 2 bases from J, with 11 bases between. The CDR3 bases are TGTGCCAGCAGCACTAACAGAACCTACGAGCAGTACGTC. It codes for CASSTNRTYEQYV.

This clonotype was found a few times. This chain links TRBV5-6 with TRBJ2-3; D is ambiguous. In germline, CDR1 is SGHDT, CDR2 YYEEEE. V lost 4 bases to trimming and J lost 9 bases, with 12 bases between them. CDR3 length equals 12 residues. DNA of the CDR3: TGTGCCAGCAGCCTAACGACCGGAACGCAGTATTTT. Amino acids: CASSLTTGTQYF.

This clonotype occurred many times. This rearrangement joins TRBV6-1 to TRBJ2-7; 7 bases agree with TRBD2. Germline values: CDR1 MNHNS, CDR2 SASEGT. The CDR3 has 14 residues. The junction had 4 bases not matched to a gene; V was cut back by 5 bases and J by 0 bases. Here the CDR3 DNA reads TGTGCCAGCAGTCTAGCGGCCGACTCCTACGAGCAGTACTTC. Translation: CASSLAADSYEQYF.

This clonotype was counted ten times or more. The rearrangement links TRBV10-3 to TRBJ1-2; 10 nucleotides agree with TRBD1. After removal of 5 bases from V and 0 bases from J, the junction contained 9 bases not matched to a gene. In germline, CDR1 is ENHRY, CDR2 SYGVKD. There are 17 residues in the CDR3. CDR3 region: CAISRVPGQGTNYGYTF. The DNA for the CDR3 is TGTGCCATCAGTCGAGTCCCGGGACAGGGGACTAACTATGGCTACACCTTC.

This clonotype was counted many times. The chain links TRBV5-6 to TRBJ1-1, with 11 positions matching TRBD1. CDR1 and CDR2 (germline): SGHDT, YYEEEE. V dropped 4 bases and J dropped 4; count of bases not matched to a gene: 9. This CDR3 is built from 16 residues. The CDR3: CASSIRDRGFSTEAFF. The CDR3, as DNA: TGTGCCAGCAGCATCCGGGACAGGGGGTTCAGCACTGAAGCTTTCTTT. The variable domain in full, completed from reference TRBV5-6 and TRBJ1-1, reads DAGVTQSPTHLIKTRGQQVTLRCSPKSGHDTVSWYQQALGQGPQFIFQYYEEEERQRGNFPDRFSGHQFPNYSSELNVNALLLGDSALYLCASSIRDRGFSTEAFFGQGTRLTVV.

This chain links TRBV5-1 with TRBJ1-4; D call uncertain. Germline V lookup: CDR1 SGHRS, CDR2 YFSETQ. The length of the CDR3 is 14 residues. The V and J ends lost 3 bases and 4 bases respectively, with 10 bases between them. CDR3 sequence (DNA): TGCGCCAGCAGCTCGGACGGCCTTAATGAAAAACTGTTTTTT. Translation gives CASSSDGLNEKLFF.

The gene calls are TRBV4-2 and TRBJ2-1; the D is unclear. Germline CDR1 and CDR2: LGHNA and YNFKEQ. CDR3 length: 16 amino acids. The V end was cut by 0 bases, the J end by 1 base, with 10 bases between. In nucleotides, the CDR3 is TGTGCCAGCAGCCAAGATGCGCAGACTTCCTACAATGAGCAGTTCTTC. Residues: CASSQDAQTSYNEQFF.

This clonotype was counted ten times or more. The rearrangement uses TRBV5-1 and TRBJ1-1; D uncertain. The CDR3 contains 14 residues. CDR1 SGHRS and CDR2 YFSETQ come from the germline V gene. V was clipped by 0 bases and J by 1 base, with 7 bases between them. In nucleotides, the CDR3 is TGCGCCAGCAGCTTGGAGGCAGGGAACACTGAAGCTTTCTTT. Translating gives CASSLEAGNTEAFF.

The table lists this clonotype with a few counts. The CDR3 protein is CSARPSSRTDRETQYF. In nucleotides, the CDR3 is TGCAGTGCTAGACCCTCATCCAGGACAGACAGAGAGACCCAGTACTTC. This chain connects TRBV20-1 to TRBJ2-5; TRBD1 might be the D (6 bases). Looked up from germline, CDR1 is DFQATT and CDR2 is SNEGSKA (reference sequence). V was shortened by 2 bases and J by 4 bases, with 20 bases between the two germline ends. CDR3 length: 16 amino acids.

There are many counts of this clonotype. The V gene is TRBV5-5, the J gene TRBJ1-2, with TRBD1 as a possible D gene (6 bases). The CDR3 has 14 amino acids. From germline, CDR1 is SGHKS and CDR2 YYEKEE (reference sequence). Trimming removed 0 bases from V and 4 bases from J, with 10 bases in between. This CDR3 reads CASSLDRGAYGYTF. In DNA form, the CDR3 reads TGTGCCAGCAGCTTGGATCGGGGGGCCTATGGCTACACCTTC.

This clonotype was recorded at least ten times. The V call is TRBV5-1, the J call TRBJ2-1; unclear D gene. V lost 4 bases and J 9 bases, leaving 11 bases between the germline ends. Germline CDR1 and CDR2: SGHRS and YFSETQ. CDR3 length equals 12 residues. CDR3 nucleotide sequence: TGCGCCAGCAGCCTCTTTATGGGTGAGCAGTTCTTC. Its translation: CASSLFMGEQFF. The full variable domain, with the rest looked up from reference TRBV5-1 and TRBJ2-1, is KAGVTQTPRYLIKTRGQQVTLSCSPISGHRSVSWYQQTPGQGLQFLFEYFSETQRNKGNFPGRFSGRQFSNSRSEMNVSTLELGDSALYLCASSLFMGEQFFGPGTRLTVL.

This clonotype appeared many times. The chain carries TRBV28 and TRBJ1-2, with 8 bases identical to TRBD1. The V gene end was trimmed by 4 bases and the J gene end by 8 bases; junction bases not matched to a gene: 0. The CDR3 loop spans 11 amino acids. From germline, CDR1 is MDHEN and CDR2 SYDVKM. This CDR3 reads CASSYRGGYTF. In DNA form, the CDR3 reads TGTGCCAGCAGTTACAGGGGGGGCTACACCTTC.

The CDR3 DNA sequence: TGTGCCAGCAGTTTAGCGAGGGGAGCCGGCTACACCTTC. It encodes CASSLARGAGYTF. The chain has TRBV12-3 or TRBV12-4 and TRBJ1-2, with a possible D match to TRBD1 (5 bases). CDR3 size: 13 residues. The germline V and J ends were trimmed by 0 bases and 8 bases, with 10 bases remaining between them.

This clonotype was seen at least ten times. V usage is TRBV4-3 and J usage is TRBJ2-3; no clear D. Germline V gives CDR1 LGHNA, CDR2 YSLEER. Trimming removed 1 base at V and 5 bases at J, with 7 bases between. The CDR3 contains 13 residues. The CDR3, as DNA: TGCGCCAGCAGCCAAGGTTTACGAGATACGCAGTATTTT. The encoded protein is CASSQGLRDTQYF.

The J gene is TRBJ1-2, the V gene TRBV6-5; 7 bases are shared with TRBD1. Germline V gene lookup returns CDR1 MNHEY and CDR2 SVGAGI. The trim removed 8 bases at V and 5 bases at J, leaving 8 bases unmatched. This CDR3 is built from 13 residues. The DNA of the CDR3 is TGTGCCAGCCGCGCCGGGACAGAGTATGGCTACACCTTC. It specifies CASRAGTEYGYTF.

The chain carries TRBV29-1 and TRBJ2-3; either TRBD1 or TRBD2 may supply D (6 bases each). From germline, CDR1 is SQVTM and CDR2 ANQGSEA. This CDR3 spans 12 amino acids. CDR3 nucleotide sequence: TGCACCATCCTGGAGGGGGCAGATACGCAGTATTTT. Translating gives CTILEGADTQYF.